The clone carrying this TCR beta chain has a handful of counts. Antigen specificity is unknown. CDR1 WSHSY and CDR2 SAAADI come from the germline V gene. This CDR3 spans 13 amino acids. With 5 bases removed from V and 0 bases from J, the gap between germline ends came to 5 bases. The authors reverse transcribed roughly 0.5 to 1 ug RNA with random hexamers. The CDR3 of TCR beta was amplified by immunoSEQ multiplex PCR across 54 Vbeta and 13 Jbeta. TCRdb fed the immunoSEQ multiplex PCR reads into MiXCR, producing one record per CDR3 protein. Of 250,000 to 300,000 distinct CDR3 sequences in the sample, about 88% were seen once. These data are taken from a study of CD8 T cells in Susac syndrome. Study outcomes and limitations: An acknowledgment was made by the study that its TCR sequencing and HLA analysis involved relatively few individuals.

TCR beta sequencing covered blood CD8+ and CD4+ T cells. This receptor was taken from a human donor with multiple sclerosis. The chain is built from TRBV10-2 and TRBJ2-4; D unclear. The sample was CD8+ T cells from PBMCs. The CDR3 reads CASSSRAKNIQYF. DNA of the CDR3: TGCGCCAGCAGTAGCAGAGCCAAAAACATTCAGTACTTC.